This T cell receptor beta chain is from a study of blood T cell repertoires in COVID-19. The wider study: From T cells, B-cell-depleted T cells, or PBMCs came the material, which was cDNA or gDNA.

Trimming took 5 bases from V and 4 from J; bases not matched to a gene: 5. The CDR3 runs 14 residues. The germline V gene encodes CDR1 MNHEY and CDR2 SVGAGI. As handled by the study authors: Researchers report that nucleated cell counts were estimated from reference gene primer amplification. TCRdb keeps only in-frame clones here, not all; method: immunoSEQ multiplex PCR. Clone size and the V and J calls come from that table; the DNA yielded D and trimming. The sample records approximately 210,000 clones, roughly 76% being singletons. The chain links TRBV6-5 to TRBJ1-2; TRBD1 agrees at 9 bases. Sequencing was carried out using peripheral blood. This clonotype was sampled from a human donor in a cohort sampled during active COVID-19. CDR3 region: CASSRRDRAYGYTF. DNA for the CDR3: TGTGCCAGCAGTCGCCGGGACAGGGCCTATGGCTACACCTTC.